This TCR beta chain originates from a study of CD8 T cells in Susac syndrome. Sequencing targeted TCR beta in T cells from blood (CD8+ and CD4+). An amount of RNA that ranged from about 0.45 to 1 ug was reverse transcribed with random hexamers. TCRdb independently ran MiXCR on the immunoSEQ multiplex PCR reads; one entry per CDR3 protein. The table shows approximately 70,000 distinct CDR3 sequences, with approximately 95% occurring only once. The receptor's source is a human donor in good health. Sequenced input: CD8+ T cells from PBMCs.

CDR3 residues: CASSTTPDSGYGYTF. The DNA for the CDR3 is TGTGCCAGTAGTACCACTCCGGACAGCGGCTATGGCTACACCTTC. The chain carries TRBV19 and TRBJ1-2, with D possibly matching TRBD1 (6 bases). The CDR3 is 15 residues long. The germline V and J ends were trimmed by 4 bases and 4 bases, with 16 bases remaining between them. Looked up from germline, CDR1 is LNHDA and CDR2 is SQIVND (reference sequence).